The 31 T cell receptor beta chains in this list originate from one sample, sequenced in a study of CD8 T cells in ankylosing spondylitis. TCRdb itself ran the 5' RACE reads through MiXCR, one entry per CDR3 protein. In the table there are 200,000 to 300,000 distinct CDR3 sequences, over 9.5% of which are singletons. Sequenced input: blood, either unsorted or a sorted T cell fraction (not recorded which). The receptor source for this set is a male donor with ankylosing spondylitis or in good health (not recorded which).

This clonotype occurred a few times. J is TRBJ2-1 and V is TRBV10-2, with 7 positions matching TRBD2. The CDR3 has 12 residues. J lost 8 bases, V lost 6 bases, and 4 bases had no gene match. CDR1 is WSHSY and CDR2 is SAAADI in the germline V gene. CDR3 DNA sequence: TGCGCCAGCAGGACTAGCCTGTATGAGCAGTTCTTC. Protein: CASRTSLYEQFF.

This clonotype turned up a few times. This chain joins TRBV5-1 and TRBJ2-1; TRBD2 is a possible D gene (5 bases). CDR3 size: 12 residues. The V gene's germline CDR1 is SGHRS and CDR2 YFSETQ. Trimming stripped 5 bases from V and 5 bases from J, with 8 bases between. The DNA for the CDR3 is TGCGCCAGCAGGTACGGGAACAATGAGCAGTTCTTC. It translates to CASRYGNNEQFF.

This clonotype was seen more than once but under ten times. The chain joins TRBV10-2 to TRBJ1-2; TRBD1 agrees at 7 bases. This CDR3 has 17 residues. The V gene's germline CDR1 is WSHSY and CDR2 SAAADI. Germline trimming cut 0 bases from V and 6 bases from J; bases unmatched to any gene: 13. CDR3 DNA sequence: TGCGCCAGCAGTGAGTCGGGGACAGCCTTCCGAAGTCATGGCTACACCTTC. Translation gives CASSESGTAFRSHGYTF.

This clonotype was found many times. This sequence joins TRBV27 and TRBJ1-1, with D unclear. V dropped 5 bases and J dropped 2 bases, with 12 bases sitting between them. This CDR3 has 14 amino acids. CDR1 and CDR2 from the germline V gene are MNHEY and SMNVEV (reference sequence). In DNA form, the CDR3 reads TGTGCCAGCAGTCCCCAAGGAGCAAACACTGAAGCTTTCTTT. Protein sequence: CASSPQGANTEAFF.

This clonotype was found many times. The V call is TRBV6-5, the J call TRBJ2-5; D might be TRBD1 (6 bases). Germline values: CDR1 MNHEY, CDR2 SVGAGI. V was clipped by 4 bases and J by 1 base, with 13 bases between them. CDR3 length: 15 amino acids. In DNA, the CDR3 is TGTGCCAGCAGTTCGATACAGGGTGCCCAAGAGACCCAGTACTTC. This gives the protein CASSSIQGAQETQYF.

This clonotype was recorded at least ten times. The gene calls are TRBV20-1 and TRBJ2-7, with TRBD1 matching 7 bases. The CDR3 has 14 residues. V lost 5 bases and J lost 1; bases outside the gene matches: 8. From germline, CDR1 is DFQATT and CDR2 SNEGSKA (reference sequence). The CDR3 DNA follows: TGCAGTGCTTTTCGACAGGGAAGATCCTACGAGCAGTACTTC. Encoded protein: CSAFRQGRSYEQYF.

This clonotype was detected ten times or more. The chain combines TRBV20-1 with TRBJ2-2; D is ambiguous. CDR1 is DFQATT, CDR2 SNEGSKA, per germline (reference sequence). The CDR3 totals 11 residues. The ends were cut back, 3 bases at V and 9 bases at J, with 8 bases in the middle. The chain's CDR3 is CSASNQRELFF. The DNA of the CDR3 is TGCAGTGCTAGTAACCAGAGGGAGCTGTTTTTT.

CDR3 bases: TGTGCCAGCAGCTTAGGGGCGGGGGATCGAACAGATACGCAGTATTTT. Amino acid sequence: CASSLGAGDRTDTQYF. The chain recombines TRBV7-2 with TRBJ2-3; 7 nucleotides agree with TRBD2. The CDR3 runs 16 residues. The V gene's germline CDR1 is SGHTA and CDR2 FQGNSA. With V trimmed by 1 base and J by 3 bases, 7 bases remained unmatched.

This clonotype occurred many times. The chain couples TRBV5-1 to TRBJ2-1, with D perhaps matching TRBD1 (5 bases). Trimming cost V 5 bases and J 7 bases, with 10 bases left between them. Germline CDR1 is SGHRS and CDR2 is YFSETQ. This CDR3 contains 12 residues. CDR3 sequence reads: CASRGDGNEQFF. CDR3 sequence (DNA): TGCGCCAGCAGAGGGGATGGGAATGAGCAGTTCTTC.

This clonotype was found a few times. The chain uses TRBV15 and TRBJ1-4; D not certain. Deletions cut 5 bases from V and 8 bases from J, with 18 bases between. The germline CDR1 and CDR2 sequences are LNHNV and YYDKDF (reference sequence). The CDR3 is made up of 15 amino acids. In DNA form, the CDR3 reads TGTGCCACCAGCGTACGCCAGCGCATGGACGAAAAACTGTTTTTT. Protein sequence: CATSVRQRMDEKLFF.

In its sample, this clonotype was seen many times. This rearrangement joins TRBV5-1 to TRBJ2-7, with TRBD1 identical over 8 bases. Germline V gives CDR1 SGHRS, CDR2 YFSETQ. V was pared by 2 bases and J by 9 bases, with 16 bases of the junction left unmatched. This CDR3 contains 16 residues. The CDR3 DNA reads TGCGCCAGCAGCTTCGGGGAGACAGGGGAACGTTCGCGGCAGTACTTC. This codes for CASSFGETGERSRQYF.

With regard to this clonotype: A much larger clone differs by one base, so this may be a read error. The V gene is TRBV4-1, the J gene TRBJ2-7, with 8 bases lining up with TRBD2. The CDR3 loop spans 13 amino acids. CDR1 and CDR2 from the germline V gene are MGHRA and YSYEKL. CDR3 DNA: TGCGCCAGACGTAGCGGGGTTTTCTACGTGCAGTACTTC. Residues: CARRSGVFYVQYF.

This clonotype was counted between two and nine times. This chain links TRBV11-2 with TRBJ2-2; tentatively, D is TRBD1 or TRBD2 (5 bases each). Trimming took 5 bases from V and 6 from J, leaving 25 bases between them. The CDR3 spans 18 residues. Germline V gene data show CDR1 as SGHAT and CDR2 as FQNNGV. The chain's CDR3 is CASSPRPPGTPSPGELFF. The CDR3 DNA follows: TGTGCCAGCAGCCCTAGACCACCAGGGACCCCATCCCCCGGGGAGCTGTTTTTT.

The CDR3 nucleotides are TGTGCCAGCAGCTTCCGACAGACCGATGGCTACACCTTC. Translating it yields CASSFRQTDGYTF. J is TRBJ1-2 and V is TRBV7-9, with a weak D call TRBD1 (5 bases). From germline, CDR1 is SEHNR and CDR2 FQNEAQ (reference sequence). V lost 3 bases and J 6 bases, leaving 11 bases between the germline ends. The CDR3 runs 13 residues.

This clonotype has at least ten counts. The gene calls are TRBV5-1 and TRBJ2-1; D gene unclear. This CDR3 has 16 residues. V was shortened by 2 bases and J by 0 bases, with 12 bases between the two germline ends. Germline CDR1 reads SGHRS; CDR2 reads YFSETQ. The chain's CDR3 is CASSFQPPSSYNEQFF. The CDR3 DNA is TGCGCCAGCAGCTTCCAGCCTCCGAGCTCCTACAATGAGCAGTTCTTC.

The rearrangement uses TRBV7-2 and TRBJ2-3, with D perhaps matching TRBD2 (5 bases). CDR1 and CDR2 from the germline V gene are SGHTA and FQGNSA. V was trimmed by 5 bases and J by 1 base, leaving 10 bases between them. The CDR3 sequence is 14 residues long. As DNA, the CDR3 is TGTGCCAGCAGCCCGAGGGTCCGCACAGATACGCAGTATTTT. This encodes CASSPRVRTDTQYF.

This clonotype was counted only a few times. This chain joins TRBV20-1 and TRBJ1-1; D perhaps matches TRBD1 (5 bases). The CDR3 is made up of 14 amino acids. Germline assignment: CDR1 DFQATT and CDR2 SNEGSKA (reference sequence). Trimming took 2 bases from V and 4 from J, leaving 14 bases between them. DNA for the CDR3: TGCAGTGCTAGAACCCGGGGCCGGGGCACTGAAGCTTTCTTT. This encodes CSARTRGRGTEAFF.

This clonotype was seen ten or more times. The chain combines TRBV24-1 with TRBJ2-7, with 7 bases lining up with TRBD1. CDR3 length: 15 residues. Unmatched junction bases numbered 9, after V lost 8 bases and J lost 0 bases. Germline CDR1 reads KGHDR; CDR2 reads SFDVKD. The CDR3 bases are TGTGCCACCATAGTTCCGGGACAGATCTCCTACGAGCAGTACTTC. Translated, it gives CATIVPGQISYEQYF.

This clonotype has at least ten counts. The CDR3 region is CASSGGTVYGYTF. For the CDR3, the DNA is TGCGCCAGCAGCGGAGGGACAGTCTATGGCTACACCTTC. The V gene is TRBV5-1, the J gene TRBJ1-2; 7 positions match TRBD1. Germline V gives CDR1 SGHRS, CDR2 YFSETQ. V shed 4 bases and J 4 bases; nucleotides not matched to a gene: 4. The CDR3 length is 13 residues.

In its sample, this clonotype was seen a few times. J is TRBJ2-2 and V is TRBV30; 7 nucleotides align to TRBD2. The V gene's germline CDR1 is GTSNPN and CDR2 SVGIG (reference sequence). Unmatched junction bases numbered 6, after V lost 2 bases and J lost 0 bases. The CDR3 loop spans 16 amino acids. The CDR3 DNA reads TGTGCCTGGAGTCTACTAGCGAGCGCGAACACCGGGGAGCTGTTTTTT. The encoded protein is CAWSLLASANTGELFF.

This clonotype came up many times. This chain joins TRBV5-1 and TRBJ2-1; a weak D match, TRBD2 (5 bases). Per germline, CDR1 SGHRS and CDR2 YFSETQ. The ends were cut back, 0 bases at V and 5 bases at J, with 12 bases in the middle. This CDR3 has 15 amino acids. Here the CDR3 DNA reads TGCGCCAGCAGCTTGGGGGCTCTAGCTAACAATGAGCAGTTCTTC. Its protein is CASSLGALANNEQFF.

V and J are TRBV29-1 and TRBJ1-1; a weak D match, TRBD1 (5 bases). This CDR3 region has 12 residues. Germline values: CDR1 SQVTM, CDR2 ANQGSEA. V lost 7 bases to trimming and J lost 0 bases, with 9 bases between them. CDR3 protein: CSGGRLNTEAFF. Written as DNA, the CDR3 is TGCAGCGGGGGACGGTTGAACACTGAAGCTTTCTTT.

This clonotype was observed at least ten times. Here the CDR3 reads CASSQGQVWTEAFF. As DNA, the CDR3 is TGCGCCAGCAGCCAAGGCCAGGTTTGGACTGAAGCTTTCTTT. The chain employs TRBV4-1 and TRBJ1-1; D is unclear. The CDR3 contains 14 residues. CDR1 is MGHRA and CDR2 is YSYEKL in the germline V gene. Trimming took off 1 base at V and 5 bases at J, with 11 bases between the two ends.

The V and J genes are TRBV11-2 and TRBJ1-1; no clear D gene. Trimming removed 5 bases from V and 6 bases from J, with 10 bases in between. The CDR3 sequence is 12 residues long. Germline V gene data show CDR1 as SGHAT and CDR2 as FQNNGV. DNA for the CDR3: TGTGCCAGCAGCCTACCGGAGGCTGAAGCTTTCTTT. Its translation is CASSLPEAEAFF.

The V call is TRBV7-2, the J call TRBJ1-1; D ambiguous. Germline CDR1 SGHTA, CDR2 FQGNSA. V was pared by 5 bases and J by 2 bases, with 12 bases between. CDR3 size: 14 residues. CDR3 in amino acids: CASSPGWKNTEAFF. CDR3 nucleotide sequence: TGTGCCAGCAGCCCGGGATGGAAAAACACTGAAGCTTTCTTT.

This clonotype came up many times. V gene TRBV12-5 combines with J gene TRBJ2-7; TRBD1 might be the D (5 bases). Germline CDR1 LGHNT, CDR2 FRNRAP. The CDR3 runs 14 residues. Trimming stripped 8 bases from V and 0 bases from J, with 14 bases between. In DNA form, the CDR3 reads TGTGCTAGTAGCCACGGACACATCTCCTACGAGCAGTACTTC. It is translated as CASSHGHISYEQYF.

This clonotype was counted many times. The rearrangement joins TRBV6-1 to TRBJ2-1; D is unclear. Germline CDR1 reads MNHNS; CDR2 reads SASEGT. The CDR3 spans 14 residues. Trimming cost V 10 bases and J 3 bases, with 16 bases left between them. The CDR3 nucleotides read TGTGCCACCCTAGGACCAACGATCTACAATGAGCAGTTCTTC. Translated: CATLGPTIYNEQFF.

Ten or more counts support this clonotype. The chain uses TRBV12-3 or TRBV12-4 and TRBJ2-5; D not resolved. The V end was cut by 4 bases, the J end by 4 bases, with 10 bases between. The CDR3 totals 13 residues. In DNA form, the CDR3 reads TGTGCCAGCAGTTGGAAGTCGGGAGAGACCCAGTACTTC. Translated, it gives CASSWKSGETQYF.

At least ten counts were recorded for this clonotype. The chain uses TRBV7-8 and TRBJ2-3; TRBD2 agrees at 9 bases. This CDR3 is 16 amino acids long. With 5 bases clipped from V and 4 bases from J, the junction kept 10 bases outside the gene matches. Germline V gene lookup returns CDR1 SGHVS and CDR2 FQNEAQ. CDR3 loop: CASSREGGGRADTQYF. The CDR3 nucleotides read TGTGCCAGCAGCCGGGAGGGTGGCGGGAGGGCAGATACGCAGTATTTT.

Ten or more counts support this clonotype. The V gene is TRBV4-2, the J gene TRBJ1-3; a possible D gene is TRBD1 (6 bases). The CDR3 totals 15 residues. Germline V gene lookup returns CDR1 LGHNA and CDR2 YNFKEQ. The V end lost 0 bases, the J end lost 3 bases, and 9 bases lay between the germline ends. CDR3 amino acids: CASSQDGGGGNTIYF. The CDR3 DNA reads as TGTGCCAGCAGCCAAGATGGAGGGGGTGGAAACACCATATATTTT.

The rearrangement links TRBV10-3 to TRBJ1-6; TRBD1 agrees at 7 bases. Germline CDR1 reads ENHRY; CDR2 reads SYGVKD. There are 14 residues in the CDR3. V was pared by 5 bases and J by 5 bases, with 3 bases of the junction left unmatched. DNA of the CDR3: TGTGCCATCAGTCGTGGGACAGATAATTCACCCCTCCACTTT. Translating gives CAISRGTDNSPLHF.